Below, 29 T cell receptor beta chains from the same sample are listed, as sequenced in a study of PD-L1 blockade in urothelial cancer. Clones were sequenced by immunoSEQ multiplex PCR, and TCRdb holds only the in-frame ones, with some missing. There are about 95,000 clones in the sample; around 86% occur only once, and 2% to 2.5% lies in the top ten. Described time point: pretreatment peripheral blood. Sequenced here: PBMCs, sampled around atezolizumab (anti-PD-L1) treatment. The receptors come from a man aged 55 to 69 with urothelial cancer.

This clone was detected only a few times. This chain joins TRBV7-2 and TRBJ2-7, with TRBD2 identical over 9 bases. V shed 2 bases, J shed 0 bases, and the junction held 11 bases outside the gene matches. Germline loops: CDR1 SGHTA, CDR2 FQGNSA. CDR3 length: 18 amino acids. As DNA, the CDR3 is TGTGCCAGCAGCTTATTCCGGATAGCGGGGGAGAGCTCCTACGAGCAGTACTTC. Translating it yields CASSLFRIAGESSYEQYF.

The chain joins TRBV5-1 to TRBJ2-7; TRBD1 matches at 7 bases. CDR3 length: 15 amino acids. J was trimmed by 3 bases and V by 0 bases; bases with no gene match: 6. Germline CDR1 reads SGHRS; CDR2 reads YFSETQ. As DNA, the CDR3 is TGCGCCAGCAGCTTGGAGACAGGGCCACACTACGAGCAGTACTTC. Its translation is CASSLETGPHYEQYF.

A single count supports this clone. CDR3 sequence (DNA): TGTGCCATCAGTGTGGGGGGTAGCAATCAGCCCCAGCATTTT. Protein sequence: CAISVGGSNQPQHF. This chain uses TRBV10-3 with TRBJ1-5; possibly TRBD1 for D (5 bases). Germline V CDR1 and CDR2: ENHRY, SYGVKD. V was pared by 4 bases and J by 0 bases, with 7 bases between. The CDR3 is 14 residues long.

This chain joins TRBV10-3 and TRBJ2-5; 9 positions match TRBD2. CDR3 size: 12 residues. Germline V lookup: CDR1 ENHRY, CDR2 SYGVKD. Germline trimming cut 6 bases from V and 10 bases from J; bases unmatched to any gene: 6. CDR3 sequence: CAIRTSGEVQYF. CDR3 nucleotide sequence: TGTGCCATCAGGACTAGCGGTGAGGTCCAGTACTTC.

The CDR3 loop is CASSHSQSQETQYF. DNA for the CDR3: TGTGCCAGCAGCCATTCACAATCCCAAGAGACCCAGTACTTC. The chain combines TRBV4-2 with TRBJ2-5; D remains ambiguous. The CDR3 has 14 residues. V shed 3 bases and J shed 1 base, with 9 bases lying between them. Germline V gene lookup returns CDR1 LGHNA and CDR2 YNFKEQ.

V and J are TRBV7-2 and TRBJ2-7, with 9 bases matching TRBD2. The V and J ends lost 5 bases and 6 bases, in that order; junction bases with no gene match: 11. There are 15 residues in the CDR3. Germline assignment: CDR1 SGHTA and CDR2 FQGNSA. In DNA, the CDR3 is TGTGCCAGCAGCAAACTGTACGGACTAGCGCGCGAGCAGTACTTC. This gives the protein CASSKLYGLAREQYF.

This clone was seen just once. CDR3 protein: CASSVDHSAGSGYTF. CDR3 nucleotides: TGTGCCAGCAGCGTAGATCACAGCGCAGGGTCTGGCTACACCTTC. This chain uses TRBV9 with TRBJ1-2; TRBD1 is a possible D gene (5 bases). This CDR3 has 15 amino acids. Per the germline V gene, CDR1 is SGDLS and CDR2 is YYNGEE. Trimming shortened V by 0 bases and J by 7 bases, and 16 bases separated the two germline ends.

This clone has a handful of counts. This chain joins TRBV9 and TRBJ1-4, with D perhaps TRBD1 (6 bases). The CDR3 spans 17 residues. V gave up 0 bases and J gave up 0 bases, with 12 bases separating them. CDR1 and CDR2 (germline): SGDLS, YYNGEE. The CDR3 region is CASSVGIGTPTNEKLFF. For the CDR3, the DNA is TGTGCCAGCAGCGTAGGTATTGGGACACCAACTAATGAAAAACTGTTTTTT.

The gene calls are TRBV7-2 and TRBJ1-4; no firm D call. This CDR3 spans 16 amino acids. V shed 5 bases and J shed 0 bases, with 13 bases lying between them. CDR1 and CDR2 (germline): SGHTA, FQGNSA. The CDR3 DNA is TGTGCCAGCAGCCCCATGCAGGTCACAACTAATGAAAAACTGTTTTTT. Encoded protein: CASSPMQVTTNEKLFF.

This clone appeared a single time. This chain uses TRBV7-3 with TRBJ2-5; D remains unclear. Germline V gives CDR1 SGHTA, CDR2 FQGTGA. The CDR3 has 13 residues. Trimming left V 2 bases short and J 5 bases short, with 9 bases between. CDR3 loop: CASSLSPEETQYF. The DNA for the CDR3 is TGTGCCAGCAGCTTATCTCCGGAGGAGACCCAGTACTTC.

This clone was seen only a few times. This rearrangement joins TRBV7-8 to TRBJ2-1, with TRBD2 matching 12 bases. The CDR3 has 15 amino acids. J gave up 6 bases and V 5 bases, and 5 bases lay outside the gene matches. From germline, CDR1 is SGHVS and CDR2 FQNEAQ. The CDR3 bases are TGTGCCAGCAGCCGACTAGCGGGGGCCCTCAATGAGCAGTTCTTC. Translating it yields CASSRLAGALNEQFF.

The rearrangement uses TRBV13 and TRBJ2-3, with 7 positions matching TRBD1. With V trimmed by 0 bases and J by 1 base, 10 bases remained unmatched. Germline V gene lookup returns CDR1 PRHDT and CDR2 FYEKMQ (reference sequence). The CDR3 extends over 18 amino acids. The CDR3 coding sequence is TGTGCCAGCAGCTTAGGAACAACAGGGGTTGAGGGCACAGATACGCAGTATTTT. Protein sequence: CASSLGTTGVEGTDTQYF.

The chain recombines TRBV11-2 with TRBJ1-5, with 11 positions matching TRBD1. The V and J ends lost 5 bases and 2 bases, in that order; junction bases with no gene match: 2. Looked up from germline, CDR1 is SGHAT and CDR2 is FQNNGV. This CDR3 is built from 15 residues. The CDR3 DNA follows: TGTGCCAGCAGCCCGGGACAGGGGGGCAATCAGCCCCAGCATTTT. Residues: CASSPGQGGNQPQHF.

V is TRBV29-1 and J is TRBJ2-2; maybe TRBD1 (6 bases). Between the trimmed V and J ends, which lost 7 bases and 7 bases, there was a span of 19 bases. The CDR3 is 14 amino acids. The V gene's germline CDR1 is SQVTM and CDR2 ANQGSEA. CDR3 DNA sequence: TGCAGCGCCACAGGGATGGCCTCACGCGGGGAGCTGTTTTTT. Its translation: CSATGMASRGELFF.

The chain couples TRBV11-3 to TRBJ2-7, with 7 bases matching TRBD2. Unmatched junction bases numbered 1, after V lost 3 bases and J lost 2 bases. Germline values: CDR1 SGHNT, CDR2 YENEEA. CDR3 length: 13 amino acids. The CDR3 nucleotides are TGTGCCAGCAGCTTTGGGACTACCTACGAGCAGTACTTC. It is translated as CASSFGTTYEQYF.

Written as DNA, the CDR3 is TGCGCCAGCAGCTCCCAGGGGGCTCAAGAGACCCAGTACTTC. This gives the protein CASSSQGAQETQYF. The chain couples TRBV4-1 to TRBJ2-5; 8 bases agree with TRBD1. The CDR3 runs 14 residues. Germline CDR1 MGHRA, CDR2 YSYEKL. V trimming: 5 bases; J trimming: 2 bases; junction bases outside the gene matches: 4.

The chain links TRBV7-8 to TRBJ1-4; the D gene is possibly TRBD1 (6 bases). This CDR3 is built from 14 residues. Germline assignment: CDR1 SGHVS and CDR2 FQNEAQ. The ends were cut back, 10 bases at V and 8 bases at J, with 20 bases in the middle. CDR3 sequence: CAIGGGPLGEKLFF. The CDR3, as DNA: TGTGCCATCGGGGGGGGGCCTCTTGGGGAAAAACTGTTTTTT. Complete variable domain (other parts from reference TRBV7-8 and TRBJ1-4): GAGVSQSPRYKVAKRGQDVALRCDPISGHVSLFWYQQALGQGPEFLTYFQNEAQLDKSGLPSDRFFAERPEGSVSTLKIQRTQQEDSAVYLCAIGGGPLGEKLFFGSGTQLSVL.

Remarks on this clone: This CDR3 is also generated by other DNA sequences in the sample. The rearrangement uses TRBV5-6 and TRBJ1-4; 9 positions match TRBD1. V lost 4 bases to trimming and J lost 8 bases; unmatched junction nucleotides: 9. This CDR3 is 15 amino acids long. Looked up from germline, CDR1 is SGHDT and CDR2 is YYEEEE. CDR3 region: CASSLVPGQGEKLFF. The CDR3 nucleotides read TGTGCCAGCAGCCTCGTCCCGGGACAGGGAGAAAAACTGTTTTTT.

The CDR3 protein is CASSSPGTGINGYTF. CDR3 sequence (DNA): TGTGCCAGCAGCTCCCCCGGGACAGGGATCAATGGCTACACCTTC. The gene calls are TRBV9 and TRBJ1-2; 9 bases are a match to TRBD1. The CDR3 runs to 15 residues. V dropped 4 bases and J dropped 6; count of bases not matched to a gene: 10. From germline, CDR1 is SGDLS and CDR2 YYNGEE.

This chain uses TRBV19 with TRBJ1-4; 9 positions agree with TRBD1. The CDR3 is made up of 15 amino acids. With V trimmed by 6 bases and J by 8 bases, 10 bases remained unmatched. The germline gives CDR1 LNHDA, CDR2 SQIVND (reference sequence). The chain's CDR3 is CASREKQGAREKLFF. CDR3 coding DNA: TGTGCCAGTAGAGAGAAACAGGGGGCAAGGGAAAAACTGTTTTTT.

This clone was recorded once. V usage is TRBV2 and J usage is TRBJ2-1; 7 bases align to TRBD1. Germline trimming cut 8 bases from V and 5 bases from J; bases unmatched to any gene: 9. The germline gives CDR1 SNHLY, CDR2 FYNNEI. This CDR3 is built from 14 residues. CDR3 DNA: TGTGCCAGCGGGTGGACAGGCCCCGACAATGAGCAGTTCTTC. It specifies CASGWTGPDNEQFF.

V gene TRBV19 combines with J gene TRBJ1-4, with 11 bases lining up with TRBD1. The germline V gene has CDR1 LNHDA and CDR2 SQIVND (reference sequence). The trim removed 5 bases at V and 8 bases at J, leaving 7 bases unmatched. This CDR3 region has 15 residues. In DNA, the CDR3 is TGTGCCAGTAGTCCTCGGACAGGGGGCACGGAAAAACTGTTTTTT. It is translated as CASSPRTGGTEKLFF.

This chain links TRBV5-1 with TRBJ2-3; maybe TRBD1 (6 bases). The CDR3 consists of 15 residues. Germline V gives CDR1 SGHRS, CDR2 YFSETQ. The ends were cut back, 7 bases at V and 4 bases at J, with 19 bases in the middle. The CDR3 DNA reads TGCGCCAGCCAGGGGAGTTCTTCTGGGGCAGATACGCAGTATTTT. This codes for CASQGSSSGADTQYF.

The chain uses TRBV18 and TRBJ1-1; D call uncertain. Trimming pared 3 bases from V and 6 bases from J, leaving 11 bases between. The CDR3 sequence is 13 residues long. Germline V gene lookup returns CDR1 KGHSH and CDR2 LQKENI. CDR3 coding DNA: TGTGCCAGCTCACCCCAGAATCTGGCTGAAGCTTTCTTT. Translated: CASSPQNLAEAFF.

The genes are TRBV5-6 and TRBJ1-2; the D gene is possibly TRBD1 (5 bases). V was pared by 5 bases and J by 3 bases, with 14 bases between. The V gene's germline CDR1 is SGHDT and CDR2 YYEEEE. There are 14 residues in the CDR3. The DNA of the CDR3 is TGTGCCAGCAGGCTACAAGGGGCAGACTATGGCTACACCTTC. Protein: CASRLQGADYGYTF.

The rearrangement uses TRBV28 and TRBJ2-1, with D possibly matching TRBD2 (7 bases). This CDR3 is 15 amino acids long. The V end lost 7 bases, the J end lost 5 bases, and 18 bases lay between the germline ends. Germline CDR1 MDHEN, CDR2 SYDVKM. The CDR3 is CASTVGGGNNNEQFF. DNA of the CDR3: TGTGCCAGCACGGTGGGAGGGGGGAATAACAATGAGCAGTTCTTC.

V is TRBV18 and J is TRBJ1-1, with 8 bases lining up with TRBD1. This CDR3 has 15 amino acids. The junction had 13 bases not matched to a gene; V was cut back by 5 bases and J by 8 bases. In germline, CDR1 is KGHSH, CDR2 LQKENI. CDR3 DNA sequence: TGTGCCAGCTCATCGGGATCCCAGGGGGCGGAGGAAGCTTTCTTT. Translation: CASSSGSQGAEEAFF.

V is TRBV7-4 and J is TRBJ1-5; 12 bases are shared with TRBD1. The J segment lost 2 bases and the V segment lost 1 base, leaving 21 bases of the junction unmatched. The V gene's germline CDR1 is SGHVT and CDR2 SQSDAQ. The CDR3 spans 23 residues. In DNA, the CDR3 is TGTGCCAGCAGCTTAGTGGCAAACAACACCGGGACAGGGGGCTTGAGGGGCAATCAGCCCCAGCATTTT. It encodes CASSLVANNTGTGGLRGNQPQHF.

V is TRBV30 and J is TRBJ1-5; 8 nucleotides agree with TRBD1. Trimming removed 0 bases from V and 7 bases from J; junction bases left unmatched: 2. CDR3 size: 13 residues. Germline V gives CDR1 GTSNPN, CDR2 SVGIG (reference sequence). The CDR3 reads CAWSVQGEQPQHF. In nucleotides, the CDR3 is TGTGCCTGGAGTGTACAGGGGGAACAGCCCCAGCATTTT.